The clone carrying this T cell receptor (beta chain) was found a few times. Its specificity is unknown. The length of the CDR3 is 16 residues. Germline CDR1 SGHVS, CDR2 FNYEAQ. V gave up 5 bases and J gave up 4 bases, with 18 bases separating them. The investigators amplified TCR beta CDR3 regions from RNA transcripts. HTBI primers were used for first-round RT-PCR of the TCR CDR3. TCRdb processed the multiplex PCR reads anew with MiXCR; each CDR3 protein has one entry. The repertoire includes 450,000 to 600,000 distinct CDR3 sequences, just under 20% of them detected once, and roughly 47% sits in the top ten. The data were taken from a study of T cells in Graves' hyperthyroidism and ophthalmopathy. Study overall: Pretreatment peripheral blood was obtained at initial diagnosis.

Study-level results: The model anticipated ophthalmopathy a median about 6.5 months pre-onset.

Ophthalmopathy cases met thresholds of Clinical Activity Score at least 3, NOSPECS grade at least 4 and duration under 3 months. The sequencing input was blood. The source of this sequence is a man in his forties with Graves' ophthalmopathy. This sequence joins TRBV7-6 and TRBJ2-1, with D perhaps matching TRBD2 (7 bases). The CDR3 bases are TGTGCCAGCAGCCCCCCGGGGAGGGGGGGTTACAATGAGCAGTTCTTC. This encodes CASSPPGRGGYNEQFF. Complete variable domain (other parts from reference TRBV7-6 and TRBJ2-1): GAGVSQSPRYKVTKRGQDVALRCDPISGHVSLYWYRQALGQGPEFLTYFNYEAQQDKSGLPNDRFSAERPEGSISTLTIQRTEQRDSAMYRCASSPPGRGGYNEQFFGPGTRLTVL.